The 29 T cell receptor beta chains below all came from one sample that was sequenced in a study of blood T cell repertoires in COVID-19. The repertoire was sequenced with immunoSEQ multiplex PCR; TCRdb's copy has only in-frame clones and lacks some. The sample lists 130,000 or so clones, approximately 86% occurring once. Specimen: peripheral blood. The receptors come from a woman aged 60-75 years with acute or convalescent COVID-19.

CDR3 sequence reads: CAISVGQGATEAFF. The CDR3 DNA follows: TGTGCCATCAGTGTGGGACAGGGGGCTACTGAAGCTTTCTTT. The J gene is TRBJ1-1, the V gene TRBV10-3; TRBD1 matches 12 bases. Germline trimming cut 4 bases from V and 5 bases from J; bases unmatched to any gene: 2. The CDR3 runs to 14 residues. Per the germline V gene, CDR1 is ENHRY and CDR2 is SYGVKD.

DNA for the CDR3: TGTGCCAGCAGTTACGCGACCGGGACTAGTAAGGATGAGCAGTTCTTC. It is translated as CASSYATGTSKDEQFF. This rearrangement joins TRBV6-5 to TRBJ2-1; 8 bases map to TRBD2. CDR3 size: 16 residues. The J segment lost 8 bases and the V segment lost 2 bases, leaving 11 bases of the junction unmatched. The germline CDR1 and CDR2 sequences are MNHEY and SVGAGI.

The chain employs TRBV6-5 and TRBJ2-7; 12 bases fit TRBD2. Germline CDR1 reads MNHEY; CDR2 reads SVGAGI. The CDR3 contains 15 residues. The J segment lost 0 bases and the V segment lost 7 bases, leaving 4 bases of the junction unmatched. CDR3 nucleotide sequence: TGTGCCAGCAACGGACTAGCGGGGAGCTCCTACGAGCAGTACTTC. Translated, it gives CASNGLAGSSYEQYF.

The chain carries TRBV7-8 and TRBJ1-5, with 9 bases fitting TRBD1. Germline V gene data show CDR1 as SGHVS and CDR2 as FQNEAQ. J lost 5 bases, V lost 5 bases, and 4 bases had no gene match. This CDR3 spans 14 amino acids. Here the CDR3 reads CASSTDRGDQPQHF. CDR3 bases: TGTGCCAGCAGCACGGACAGGGGAGATCAGCCCCAGCATTTT.

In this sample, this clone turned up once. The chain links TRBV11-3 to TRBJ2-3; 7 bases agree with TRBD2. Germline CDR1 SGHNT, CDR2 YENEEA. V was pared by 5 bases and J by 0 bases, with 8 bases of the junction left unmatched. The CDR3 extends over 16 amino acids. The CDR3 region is CASSSRTRVSTDTQYF. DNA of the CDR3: TGTGCCAGCAGCAGCCGGACTAGGGTGAGCACAGATACGCAGTATTTT. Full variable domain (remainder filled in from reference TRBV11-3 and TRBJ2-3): EAGVVQSPRYKIIEKKQPVAFWCNPISGHNTLYWYLQNLGQGPELLIRYENEEAVDDSQLPKDRFSAERLKGVDSTLKIQPAELGDSAVYLCASSSRTRVSTDTQYFGPGTRLTVL.

The CDR3 DNA reads as TGTGCCAGCAGCCCCTCTTCAGAAGAGACCCAGTACTTC. Protein: CASSPSSEETQYF. V usage is TRBV12-3 or TRBV12-4 and J usage is TRBJ2-5; no definite D call. The CDR3 loop spans 13 amino acids. Trimming took off 6 bases at V and 3 bases at J, with 11 bases between the two ends.

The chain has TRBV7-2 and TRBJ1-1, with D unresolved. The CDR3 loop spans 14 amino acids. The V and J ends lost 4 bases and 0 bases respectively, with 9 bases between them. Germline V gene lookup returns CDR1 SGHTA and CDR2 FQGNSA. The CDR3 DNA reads TGTGCCAGCAGCTGGGGAGGCCTGAACACTGAAGCTTTCTTT. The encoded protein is CASSWGGLNTEAFF.

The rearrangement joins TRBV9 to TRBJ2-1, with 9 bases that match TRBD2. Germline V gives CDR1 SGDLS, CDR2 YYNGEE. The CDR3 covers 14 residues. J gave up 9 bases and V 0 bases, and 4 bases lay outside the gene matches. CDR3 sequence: CASSVVQAGGEQFF. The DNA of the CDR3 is TGTGCCAGCAGCGTAGTGCAAGCGGGGGGTGAGCAGTTCTTC.

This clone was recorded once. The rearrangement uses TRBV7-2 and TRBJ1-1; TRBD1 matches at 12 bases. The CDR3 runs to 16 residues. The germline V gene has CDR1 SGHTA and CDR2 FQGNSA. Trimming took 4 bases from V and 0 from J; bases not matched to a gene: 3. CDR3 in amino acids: CASSWGQGAMNTEAFF. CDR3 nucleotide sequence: TGTGCCAGCAGCTGGGGACAGGGGGCGATGAACACTGAAGCTTTCTTT.

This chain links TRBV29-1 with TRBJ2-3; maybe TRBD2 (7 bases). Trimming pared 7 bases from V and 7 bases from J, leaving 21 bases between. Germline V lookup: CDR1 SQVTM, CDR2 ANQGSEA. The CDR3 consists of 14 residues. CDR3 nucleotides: TGCAGCGCCCCAGGGAGGGGGGCTCCGAATACGCAGTATTTT. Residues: CSAPGRGAPNTQYF.

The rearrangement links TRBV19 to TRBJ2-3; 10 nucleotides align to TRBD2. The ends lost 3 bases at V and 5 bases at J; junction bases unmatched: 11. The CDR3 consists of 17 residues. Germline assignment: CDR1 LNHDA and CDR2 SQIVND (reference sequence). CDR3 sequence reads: CASSMGIAGGLVDTQYF. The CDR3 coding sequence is TGTGCCAGTAGTATGGGGATAGCGGGGGGCCTAGTAGATACGCAGTATTTT.

The CDR3 is CASSLVAGFNQPQHF. The CDR3 DNA follows: TGTGCCAGCAGCTTAGTGGCGGGATTCAATCAGCCCCAGCATTTT. The chain joins TRBV11-2 to TRBJ1-5; D ambiguous. V was clipped by 1 base and J by 3 bases, with 10 bases between them. Per the germline V gene, CDR1 is SGHAT and CDR2 is FQNNGV. The CDR3 is 15 residues long.

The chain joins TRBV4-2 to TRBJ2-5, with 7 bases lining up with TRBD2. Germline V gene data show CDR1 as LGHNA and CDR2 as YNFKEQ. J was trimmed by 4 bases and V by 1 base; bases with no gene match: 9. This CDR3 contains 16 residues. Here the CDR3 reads CASSQGEGVVRETQYF. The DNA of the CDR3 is TGTGCCAGCAGCCAAGGGGAGGGTGTTGTAAGAGAGACCCAGTACTTC.

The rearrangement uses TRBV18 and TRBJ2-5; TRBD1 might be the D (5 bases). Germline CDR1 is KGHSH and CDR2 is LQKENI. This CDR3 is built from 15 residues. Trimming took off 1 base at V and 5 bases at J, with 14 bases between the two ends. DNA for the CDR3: TGTGCCAGCTCACCACTTAAGACAGCCCGGGAGACCCAGTACTTC. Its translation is CASSPLKTARETQYF.

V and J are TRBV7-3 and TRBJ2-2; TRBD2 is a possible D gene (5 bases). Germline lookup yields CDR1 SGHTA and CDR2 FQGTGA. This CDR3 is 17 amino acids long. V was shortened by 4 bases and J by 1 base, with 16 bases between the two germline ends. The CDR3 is CASSSPPASMNTGELFF. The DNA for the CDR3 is TGTGCCAGCAGCTCCCCCCCGGCTAGCATGAACACCGGGGAGCTGTTTTTT. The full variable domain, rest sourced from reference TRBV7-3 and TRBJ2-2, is GAGVSQTPSNKVTEKGKYVELRCDPISGHTALYWYRQSLGQGPEFLIYFQGTGAADDSGLPNDRFFAVRPEGSVSTLKIQRTERGDSAVYLCASSSPPASMNTGELFFGEGSRLTVL.

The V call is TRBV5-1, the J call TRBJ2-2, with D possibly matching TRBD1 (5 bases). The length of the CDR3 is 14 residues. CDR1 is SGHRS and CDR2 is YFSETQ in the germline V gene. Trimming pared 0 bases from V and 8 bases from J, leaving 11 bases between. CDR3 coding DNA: TGCGCCAGCAGCTTGGAGGGGATCGTGGGGGAGCTGTTTTTT. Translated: CASSLEGIVGELFF.

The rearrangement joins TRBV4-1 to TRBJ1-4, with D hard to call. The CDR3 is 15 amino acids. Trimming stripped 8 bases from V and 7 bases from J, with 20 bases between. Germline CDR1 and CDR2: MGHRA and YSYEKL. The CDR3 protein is CASSRTATKAEKLFF. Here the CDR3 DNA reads TGCGCCAGCTCCCGCACAGCAACAAAGGCTGAAAAACTGTTTTTT.

The chain's CDR3 is CASSLGAGGRTDTQYF. CDR3 in DNA: TGCGCCAGCAGCTTGGGGGCGGGGGGACGCACAGATACGCAGTATTTT. V and J are TRBV5-1 and TRBJ2-3, with 8 bases aligning to TRBD2. V trimming: 0 bases; J trimming: 1 base; junction bases outside the gene matches: 4. This CDR3 has 16 amino acids. Germline lookup yields CDR1 SGHRS and CDR2 YFSETQ.

The CDR3 spells CATSLTGYEQYF. In DNA form, the CDR3 reads TGTGCCACCAGCCTTACAGGGTACGAGCAGTACTTC. V usage is TRBV24-1 and J usage is TRBJ2-7; possible D gene TRBD1, 6 bases. The CDR3 is 12 amino acids. Germline V lookup: CDR1 KGHDR, CDR2 SFDVKD. Trimming stripped 7 bases from V and 4 bases from J, with 10 bases between.

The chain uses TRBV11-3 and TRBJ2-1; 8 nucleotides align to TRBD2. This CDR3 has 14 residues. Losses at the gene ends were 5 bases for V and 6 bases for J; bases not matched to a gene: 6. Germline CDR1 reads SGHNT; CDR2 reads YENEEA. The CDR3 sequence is CASSPFLAGNEQFF. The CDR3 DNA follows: TGTGCCAGCAGCCCGTTCCTAGCGGGCAATGAGCAGTTCTTC.

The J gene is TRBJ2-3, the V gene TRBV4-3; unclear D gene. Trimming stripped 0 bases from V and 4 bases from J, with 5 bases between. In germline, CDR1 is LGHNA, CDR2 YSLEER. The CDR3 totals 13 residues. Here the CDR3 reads CASSQERADTQYF. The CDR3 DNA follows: TGCGCCAGCAGCCAAGAGCGCGCAGATACGCAGTATTTT.

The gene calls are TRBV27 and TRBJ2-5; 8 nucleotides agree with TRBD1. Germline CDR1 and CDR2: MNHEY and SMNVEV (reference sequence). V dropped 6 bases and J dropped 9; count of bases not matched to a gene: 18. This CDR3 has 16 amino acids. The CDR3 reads CASSQPGTGDVRAQYF. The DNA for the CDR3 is TGTGCCAGCAGCCAGCCCGGGACAGGCGACGTTAGGGCCCAGTACTTC.

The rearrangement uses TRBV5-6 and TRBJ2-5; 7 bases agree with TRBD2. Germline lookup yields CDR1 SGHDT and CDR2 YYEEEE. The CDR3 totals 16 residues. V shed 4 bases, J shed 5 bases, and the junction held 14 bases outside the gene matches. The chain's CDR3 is CASSPDGGTPYETQYF. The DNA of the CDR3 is TGTGCCAGCAGCCCCGACGGGGGGACCCCCTATGAGACCCAGTACTTC.

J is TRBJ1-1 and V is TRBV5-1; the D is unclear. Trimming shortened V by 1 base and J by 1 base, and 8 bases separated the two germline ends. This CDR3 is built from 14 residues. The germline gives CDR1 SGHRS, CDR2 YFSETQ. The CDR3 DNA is TGCGCCAGCAGCTTGACAAATCAGAACACTGAAGCTTTCTTT. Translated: CASSLTNQNTEAFF.

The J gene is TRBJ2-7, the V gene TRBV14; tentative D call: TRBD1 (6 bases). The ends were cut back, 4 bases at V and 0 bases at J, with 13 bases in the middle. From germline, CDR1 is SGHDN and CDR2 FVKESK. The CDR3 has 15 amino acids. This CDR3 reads CASSLQGLGSYEQYF. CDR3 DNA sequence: TGTGCCAGCAGCCTGCAGGGGTTAGGCTCCTACGAGCAGTACTTC.

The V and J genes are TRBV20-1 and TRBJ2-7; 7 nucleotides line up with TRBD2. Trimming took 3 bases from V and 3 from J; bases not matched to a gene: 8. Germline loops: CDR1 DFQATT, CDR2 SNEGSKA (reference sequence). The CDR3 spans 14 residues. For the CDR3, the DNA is TGCAGTGCTAGTAAGCTAGCGGTTGGCTACGAGCAGTACTTC. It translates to CSASKLAVGYEQYF.

The chain's CDR3 is CSVRDRGTTDTQYF. In DNA, the CDR3 is TGCAGCGTCCGGGACAGGGGGACCACAGATACGCAGTATTTT. The chain links TRBV29-1 to TRBJ2-3; 11 positions agree with TRBD1. The ends lost 6 bases at V and 2 bases at J; junction bases unmatched: 4. The germline gives CDR1 SQVTM, CDR2 ANQGSEA. The CDR3 consists of 14 residues.

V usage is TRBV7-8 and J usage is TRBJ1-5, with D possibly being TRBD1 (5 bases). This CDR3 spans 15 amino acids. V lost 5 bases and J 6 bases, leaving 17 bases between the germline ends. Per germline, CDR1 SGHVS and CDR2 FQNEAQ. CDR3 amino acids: CASSREFGGVQPQHF. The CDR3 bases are TGTGCCAGCAGCCGAGAGTTTGGAGGGGTTCAGCCCCAGCATTTT.

CDR3 bases: TGTGCCATCAGTGAGTCTCGCCAGGGGGTAGGAGAGACCCAGTACTTC. Encoded protein: CAISESRQGVGETQYF. The chain joins TRBV10-3 to TRBJ2-5; 7 bases line up with TRBD1. The CDR3 totals 16 residues. V gave up 0 bases and J gave up 4 bases; unmatched junction bases: 8. Germline assignment: CDR1 ENHRY and CDR2 SYGVKD.